The 21 T cell receptor beta chains presented below share a single source sample, sequenced in a study of blood T cell repertoires in COVID-19. Profiling relied on immunoSEQ multiplex PCR, and the TCRdb table lists in-frame clones only, not all of them. The sample contains roughly 60,000 clones, about 80% of which appear only once. Sequenced sample: peripheral blood. Receptor source: a man older than 75 with COVID-19, enrolled during active disease.

This chain links TRBV10-3 with TRBJ2-2; TRBD2 matches at 14 bases. V lost 6 bases and J lost 5; bases outside the gene matches: 5. This CDR3 has 16 residues. CDR1 is ENHRY and CDR2 is SYGVKD in the germline V gene. The CDR3, as DNA: TGTGCCATCAGGGAGACTAGCGGGAGGGAAACCGGGGAGCTGTTTTTT. Its protein product is CAIRETSGRETGELFF.

The rearrangement links TRBV19 to TRBJ1-2; 9 bases are a match to TRBD1. The V gene's germline CDR1 is LNHDA and CDR2 SQIVND (reference sequence). The J segment lost 3 bases and the V segment lost 5 bases, leaving 7 bases of the junction unmatched. The CDR3 extends over 15 amino acids. The CDR3 loop reads CASSLGTGSDYGYTF. CDR3 DNA sequence: TGTGCCAGTAGTCTGGGGACAGGGAGTGACTATGGCTACACCTTC.

V is TRBV9 and J is TRBJ2-7; 7 bases line up with TRBD1. The CDR3 contains 15 residues. With 4 bases clipped from V and 5 bases from J, the junction kept 12 bases outside the gene matches. Germline assignment: CDR1 SGDLS and CDR2 YYNGEE. In nucleotides, the CDR3 is TGTGCCAGCAGCATTACAGGGGCGGCAGGGGACGAGCAGTACTTC. It yields the protein CASSITGAAGDEQYF. Looking up the rest from reference TRBV9 and TRBJ2-7 gives the full variable domain: DSGVTQTPKHLITATGQRVTLRCSPRSGDLSVYWYQQSLDQGLQFLIQYYNGEERAKGNILERFSAQQFPDLHSELNLSSLELGDSALYFCASSITGAAGDEQYFGPGTRLTVT.

The CDR3 loop reads CASSPGTGSSRGYTF. The CDR3 region has the DNA TGTGCCAGCAGTCCCGGGACAGGGTCGTCCCGTGGCTACACCTTC. The rearrangement joins TRBV6-5 to TRBJ1-2, with 9 nucleotides matching TRBD1. Germline V gene data show CDR1 as MNHEY and CDR2 as SVGAGI. This CDR3 has 15 residues. J gave up 7 bases and V 5 bases, and 11 bases lay outside the gene matches.

The chain couples TRBV2 to TRBJ2-5; TRBD1 aligns across 9 bases. J was trimmed by 3 bases and V by 6 bases; bases with no gene match: 14. From germline, CDR1 is SNHLY and CDR2 FYNNEI. CDR3 length: 17 amino acids. The CDR3 spells CASRVTGGPRLKETQYF. CDR3 nucleotides: TGTGCCAGCAGGGTGACAGGGGGACCCCGCTTGAAAGAGACCCAGTACTTC.

This rearrangement joins TRBV18 to TRBJ2-3; TRBD2 might be the D (7 bases). Germline V gene sequence: CDR1 KGHSH, CDR2 LQKENI. Trimming left V 3 bases short and J 4 bases short, with 11 bases between. CDR3 length equals 14 residues. For the CDR3, the DNA is TGTGCCAGCTCACCGCTAGGGGGGGCAGATACGCAGTATTTT. This codes for CASSPLGGADTQYF.

V is TRBV7-6 and J is TRBJ1-3; TRBD1 is a possible D gene (6 bases). Trimming took 4 bases from V and 0 from J, leaving 13 bases between them. The CDR3 runs 16 residues. Germline-derived CDR1 and CDR2 are SGHVS and FNYEAQ. Written as DNA, the CDR3 is TGTGCCAGCAGCTCGGGGCAGGGGAGCTCTGGAAACACCATATATTTT. Residues: CASSSGQGSSGNTIYF.

This clone was seen a few times. This chain connects TRBV5-6 to TRBJ1-2; no reliable D call. CDR3 length equals 12 residues. From germline, CDR1 is SGHDT and CDR2 YYEEEE. V was pared by 1 base and J by 7 bases, with 8 bases between. The DNA of the CDR3 is TGTGCCAGCAGCTTGCCGTCTTTTGGCTACACCTTC. Protein sequence: CASSLPSFGYTF.

The rearrangement uses TRBV28 and TRBJ2-5, with TRBD1 identical over 7 bases. The germline CDR1 and CDR2 sequences are MDHEN and SYDVKM. The CDR3 is 14 amino acids. Trimming cost V 6 bases and J 1 base; bases outside gene matches: 5. The DNA of the CDR3 is TGTGCCAGCAGCAACAGGGGTTTCCAAGAGACCCAGTACTTC. Translating gives CASSNRGFQETQYF.

J is TRBJ2-3 and V is TRBV4-1; 15 bases fit TRBD2. After removal of 2 bases from V and 5 bases from J, the junction contained 8 bases not matched to a gene. CDR3 length: 18 residues. Germline lookup yields CDR1 MGHRA and CDR2 YSYEKL. DNA for the CDR3: TGCGCCAGCAGCCAACCCGGACTAGCGGGGGGGCCAGGAGATACGCAGTATTTT. Translated: CASSQPGLAGGPGDTQYF.

The sample holds a few counts of this clone. The V and J genes are TRBV12-3 or TRBV12-4 and TRBJ1-2; maybe TRBD1 (5 bases). Trimming pared 8 bases from V and 4 bases from J, leaving 14 bases between. The CDR3 consists of 13 residues. The CDR3 nucleotides read TGTGCCAGCCTTTCACCGGGGGGCTATGGCTACACCTTC. This gives the protein CASLSPGGYGYTF.

The CDR3 DNA reads TGTGCCAGCTCACCACTCCAGGGCCCGAACACCGGGGAGCTGTTTTTT. Translating gives CASSPLQGPNTGELFF. This chain joins TRBV18 and TRBJ2-2; weak D call: TRBD1 (5 bases). Germline-derived CDR1 and CDR2 are KGHSH and LQKENI. The CDR3 is made up of 16 amino acids. V was cut by 1 base and J by 0 bases, with 9 bases left in between.

The chain links TRBV19 to TRBJ1-2; no firm D call. The CDR3 consists of 14 residues. V was cut by 1 base and J by 5 bases, with 11 bases left in between. Looked up from germline, CDR1 is LNHDA and CDR2 is SQIVND (reference sequence). CDR3 nucleotide sequence: TGTGCCAGTAGTATAGGTGCGACGGGGTATGGCTACACCTTC. Protein product: CASSIGATGYGYTF. The complete variable domain, with remaining parts taken from reference TRBV19 and TRBJ1-2, reads DGGITQSPKYLFRKEGQNVTLSCEQNLNHDAMYWYRQDPGQGLRLIYYSQIVNDFQKGDIAEGYSVSREKKESFPLTVTSAQKNPTAFYLCASSIGATGYGYTFGSGTRLTVV.

The chain combines TRBV7-3 with TRBJ1-1; possibly TRBD1 for D (5 bases). The germline V gene has CDR1 SGHTA and CDR2 FQGTGA. The CDR3 consists of 15 residues. The ends were cut back, 6 bases at V and 0 bases at J, with 14 bases in the middle. The CDR3 loop reads CASSSDSYMNTEAFF. CDR3 DNA: TGTGCCAGCAGTTCTGACAGCTACATGAACACTGAAGCTTTCTTT. The full variable domain, completed using reference TRBV7-3 and TRBJ1-1, is GAGVSQTPSNKVTEKGKYVELRCDPISGHTALYWYRQSLGQGPEFLIYFQGTGAADDSGLPNDRFFAVRPEGSVSTLKIQRTERGDSAVYLCASSSDSYMNTEAFFGQGTRLTVV.

The V call is TRBV28, the J call TRBJ1-2, with no clear D. CDR1 MDHEN and CDR2 SYDVKM come from the germline V gene. The V gene lost 4 bases and the J gene lost 8 bases, with 20 bases spanning the gap. The CDR3 has 15 residues. CDR3 DNA: TGTGCCAGCAGTTCTATCCCGACCCGCTCCGGGGGCTACACCTTC. Protein: CASSSIPTRSGGYTF.

This clone was detected a few times. This sequence joins TRBV7-8 and TRBJ2-7; D remains ambiguous. V lost 5 bases to trimming and J lost 9 bases, with 17 bases between them. The CDR3 covers 13 residues. The germline CDR1 and CDR2 sequences are SGHVS and FQNEAQ. The CDR3 protein is CASSRGGSTGQYV. DNA of the CDR3: TGTGCCAGCAGCCGAGGTGGCTCCACGGGGCAGTACGTC.

This clone was detected a few times. V gene TRBV5-1 combines with J gene TRBJ1-1; no clear D gene. CDR1 and CDR2 from the germline V gene are SGHRS and YFSETQ. The CDR3 consists of 16 residues. V lost 3 bases, J lost 0 bases, and 15 bases lay in between. The CDR3 coding sequence is TGCGCCAGCAGCTCGGCATCCGGCGGAATGAACACTGAAGCTTTCTTT. It codes for CASSSASGGMNTEAFF. The full variable domain, with the rest looked up from reference TRBV5-1 and TRBJ1-1, is KAGVTQTPRYLIKTRGQQVTLSCSPISGHRSVSWYQQTPGQGLQFLFEYFSETQRNKGNFPGRFSGRQFSNSRSEMNVSTLELGDSALYLCASSSASGGMNTEAFFGQGTRLTVV.

The chain combines TRBV6-5 with TRBJ2-7, with D perhaps matching TRBD1 (6 bases). This CDR3 region has 12 residues. Germline CDR1 reads MNHEY; CDR2 reads SVGAGI. V was pared by 8 bases and J by 2 bases, with 10 bases between. CDR3 DNA: TGTGCCAGCGGGACATCCGCCTACGAGCAGTACTTC. This sequence encodes CASGTSAYEQYF.

The J gene is TRBJ2-3, the V gene TRBV5-1, with 9 nucleotides matching TRBD1. Germline CDR1 SGHRS, CDR2 YFSETQ. The V segment lost 3 bases and the J segment 1 base; nucleotides outside the gene matches: 6. The CDR3 has 16 residues. The CDR3 spells CASSSRRTGGTDTQYF. Here the CDR3 DNA reads TGCGCCAGCAGCTCCCGGCGGACAGGGGGCACAGATACGCAGTATTTT. The full variable domain, completed using reference TRBV5-1 and TRBJ2-3, is KAGVTQTPRYLIKTRGQQVTLSCSPISGHRSVSWYQQTPGQGLQFLFEYFSETQRNKGNFPGRFSGRQFSNSRSEMNVSTLELGDSALYLCASSSRRTGGTDTQYFGPGTRLTVL.

This chain joins TRBV19 and TRBJ1-1; the match to TRBD1 covers 9 bases. Losses at the gene ends were 5 bases for V and 7 bases for J; bases not matched to a gene: 14. The CDR3 extends over 16 amino acids. CDR1 is LNHDA, CDR2 SQIVND, per germline (reference sequence). The CDR3 here is CASSPLSGTGYGEAFF. CDR3 nucleotide sequence: TGTGCCAGTAGTCCCCTCTCCGGGACAGGGTACGGTGAAGCTTTCTTT.

The chain links TRBV28 to TRBJ1-2, with no clear D. The CDR3 has 12 amino acids. In germline, CDR1 is MDHEN, CDR2 SYDVKM. V was cut by 11 bases and J by 2 bases, with 12 bases left in between. CDR3 in DNA: TGTGCCGCCAGACGGAGCAACTATGGCTACACCTTC. Translation: CAARRSNYGYTF.